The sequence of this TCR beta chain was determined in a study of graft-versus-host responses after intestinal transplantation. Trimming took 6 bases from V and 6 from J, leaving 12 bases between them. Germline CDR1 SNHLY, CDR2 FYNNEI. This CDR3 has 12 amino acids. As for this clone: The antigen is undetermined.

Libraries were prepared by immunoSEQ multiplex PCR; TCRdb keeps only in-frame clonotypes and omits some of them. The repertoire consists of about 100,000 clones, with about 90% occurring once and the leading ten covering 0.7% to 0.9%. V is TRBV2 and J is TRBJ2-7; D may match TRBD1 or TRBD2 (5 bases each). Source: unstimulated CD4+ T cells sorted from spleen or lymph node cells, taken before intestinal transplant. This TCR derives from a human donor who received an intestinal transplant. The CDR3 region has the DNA TGTGCCAGCAGGAGGGGTTCAGGCGAGCAGTACTTC. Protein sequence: CASRRGSGEQYF.